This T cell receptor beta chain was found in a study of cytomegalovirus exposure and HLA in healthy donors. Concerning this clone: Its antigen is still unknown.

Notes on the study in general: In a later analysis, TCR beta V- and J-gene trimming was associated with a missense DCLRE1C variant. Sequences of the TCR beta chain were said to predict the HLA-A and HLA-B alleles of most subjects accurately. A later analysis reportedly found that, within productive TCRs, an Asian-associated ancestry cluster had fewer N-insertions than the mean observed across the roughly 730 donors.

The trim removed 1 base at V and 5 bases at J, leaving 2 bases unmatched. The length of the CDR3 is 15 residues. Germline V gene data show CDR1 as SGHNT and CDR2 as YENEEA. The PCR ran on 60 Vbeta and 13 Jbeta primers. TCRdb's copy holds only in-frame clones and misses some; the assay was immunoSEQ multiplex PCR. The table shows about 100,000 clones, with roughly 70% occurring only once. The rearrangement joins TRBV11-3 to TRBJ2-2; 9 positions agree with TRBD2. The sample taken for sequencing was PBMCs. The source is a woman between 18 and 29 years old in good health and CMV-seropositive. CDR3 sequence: CASSLGAGGTGELFF. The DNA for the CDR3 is TGTGCCAGCAGCTTAGGCGCGGGAGGGACCGGGGAGCTGTTTTTT.